This T cell receptor (beta chain) is drawn from a study of T cells in Graves' hyperthyroidism and ophthalmopathy. Study-level points and caveats: Most expanded thyroid clonotypes above 0.001 recurred in blood. In simple terms, a model built on 13 V-J features told ophthalmopathy apart from stable hyperthyroidism.

TCR beta CDR3 sequences were amplified from RNA transcripts. Carried out on the TCR CDR3, a first-round RT-PCR used the HTBI primer set. TCRdb re-called the multiplex PCR reads through MiXCR, storing one row per CDR3 protein. This table has 250,000 to 300,000 distinct CDR3 sequences, 10% to 15% appearing once. Trimming cost V 2 bases and J 8 bases, with 16 bases left between them. The CDR3 covers 15 residues. From germline, CDR1 is SGHTA and CDR2 FQGTGA. The study left out patients who had uncontrolled infection, other autoimmune disease, pregnancy or lactation. Fresh 10 ml peripheral blood yielded PBMCs. This clonotype was recorded once. The antigen remains undetermined.

Sample: blood. This TCR was sampled from a woman aged 25 to 45 with Graves' hyperthyroidism that later progressed to Graves' ophthalmopathy. The genes are TRBV7-3 and TRBJ1-3; the D gene is possibly TRBD1 (6 bases). The CDR3 bases are TGTGCCAGCAGCTTAGGGACAATAAGGGGAGACACCATATATTTT. It encodes CASSLGTIRGDTIYF.